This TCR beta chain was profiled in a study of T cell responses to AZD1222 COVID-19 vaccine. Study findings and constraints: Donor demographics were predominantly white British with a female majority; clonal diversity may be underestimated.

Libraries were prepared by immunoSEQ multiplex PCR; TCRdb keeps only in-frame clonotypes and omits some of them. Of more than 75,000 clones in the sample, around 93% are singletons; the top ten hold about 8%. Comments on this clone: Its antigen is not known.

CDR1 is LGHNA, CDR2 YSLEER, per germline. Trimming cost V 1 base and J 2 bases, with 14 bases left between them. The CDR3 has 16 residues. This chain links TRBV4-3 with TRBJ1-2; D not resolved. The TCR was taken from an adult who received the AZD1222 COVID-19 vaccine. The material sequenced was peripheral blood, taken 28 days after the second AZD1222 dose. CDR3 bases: TGCGCCAGCAGCCAAGTCTCCGACATGGCGAACTATGGCTACACCTTC. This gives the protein CASSQVSDMANYGYTF.